The clone carrying this T cell receptor (beta chain) was detected only once. The entry originates in a study of shared clonotypes between healthy human individuals. About the study: Three plates each covered CD4 naive and memory; CD8 naive two, CD8 memory one.

The protocol was immunoSEQ multiplex PCR, while the TCRdb copy is restricted to in-frame clones and leaves out a portion. Of about 1 million clones in the sample, 75% to 85% were seen once. The length of the CDR3 is 15 residues. J was trimmed by 5 bases and V by 4 bases; bases with no gene match: 2. Germline V lookup: CDR1 SGHRS, CDR2 YFSETQ. Sequenced sample: memory CD4+ T cells from PBMCs. Subset: CD45RA-negative fraction. The sequence came from a man aged 18 to 30 in good health. Some clones in this sample may be carry-over from other donors' samples. V gene TRBV5-1 combines with J gene TRBJ2-1; TRBD2 agrees at 14 bases. CDR3 nucleotide sequence: TGCGCCAGCAGCAGGGGACTAGCGGGGGACAATGAGCAGTTCTTC. Protein sequence: CASSRGLAGDNEQFF.